This TCR delta chain emerged from a study of gamma-delta T cells after stem cell transplantation. TCRdb re-called the RT-PCR reads using CATT. The sample holds thousands of delta-chain clones, roughly 15% seen once. Trimming removed 1 base at V and 10 bases at J, with 22 bases between. This CDR3 is built from 16 residues. Per germline, CDR1 TSWWSYY and CDR2 QGS. This clone was seen only a few times. Sequenced input: gamma-delta T cells. The chain has TRDV1 and TRDJ1; D may be TRDD3 (6 bases). This TCR was sampled from a human donor. It is not recorded whose cells these are; they may come from a transplant donor. The CDR3, as DNA: TGTGCTCTTGGGGAACAAAGGGGGGACCACGTATGGGTACTCATCTTT. This translates into CALGEQRGDHVWVLIF.